This T cell receptor (beta chain) derives from a study of T-cell memory formation after mild COVID-19. TCRdb reprocessed the 5' RACE reads via MiXCR and lists one record per CDR3 protein. The profile shows about 500,000 distinct CDR3 sequences, roughly 22% of them singletons. This clonotype was found a few times. Its antigen is currently unknown. V lost 10 bases and J 1 base, leaving 13 bases between the germline ends. The CDR3 has 13 residues. The study's findings and limits: In pre-infection memory, a portion of responding clones appeared, which suggested that cross-reactive memory joined.

Sample: PBMCs or a T cell subset sorted from them (not recorded which). The source of this sequence is an adult woman who had mild COVID-19 (a few samples of this study predate the infection). Cell type and time point are not known. The V gene is TRBV12-3 or TRBV12-4, the J gene TRBJ1-1; D unresolved. The CDR3 spells CATIPRENTEAFF. The CDR3, as DNA: TGTGCCACTATCCCTCGGGAGAACACTGAAGCTTTCTTT.